The 4 T cell receptor beta chains below come from one sample, sequenced in a study of early T cells in non-severe SARS-CoV-2 infection. TCRdb passed the 5' RACE reads through MiXCR, listing each CDR3 protein once. The data hold some 40,000 distinct CDR3 sequences, with 9.5% to 15% observed a single time. The sample comprised whole blood. The receptors were sampled from an adult who was a healthcare worker with PCR-confirmed SARS-CoV-2 infection or an uninfected control (not recorded which).

The table lists this clonotype with a few counts. The chain employs TRBV12-3 or TRBV12-4 and TRBJ2-7; D assignment may be TRBD1 or TRBD2 (5 bases each). The CDR3 is 13 residues long. Trimming stripped 4 bases from V and 4 bases from J, with 11 bases between. DNA of the CDR3: TGTGCCAGCAGTTGGGACGGGGAATACGAGCAGTACTTC. This encodes CASSWDGEYEQYF.

There are a few counts of this clonotype. This chain connects TRBV27 to TRBJ2-3; D may be TRBD2 (6 bases). This CDR3 region has 15 residues. V lost 5 bases and J 0 bases, leaving 12 bases between the germline ends. In germline, CDR1 is MNHEY, CDR2 SMNVEV (reference sequence). The CDR3 DNA sequence: TGTGCCAGCAGTCCCCTGGGGGGTAGCACAGATACGCAGTATTTT. Amino acids: CASSPLGGSTDTQYF.

A note on this clonotype: This may be a read error: a much more frequent sequence differs by one nucleotide. This sequence joins TRBV11-2 and TRBJ2-1, with TRBD2 as a possible D gene (6 bases). The germline CDR1 and CDR2 sequences are SGHAT and FQNNGV. There are 13 residues in the CDR3. Here the CDR3 reads CASSLGGKNEQSF. In nucleotides, the CDR3 is TGTGCCAGCAGCTTGGGCGGGAAGAATGAGCAGTCCTTC. Looking up the rest from reference TRBV11-2 and TRBJ2-1 gives the full variable domain: EAGVAQSPRYKIIEKRQSVAFWCNPISGHATLYWYQQILGQGPKLLIQFQNNGVVDDSQLPKDRFSAERLKGVDSTLKIQPAKLEDSAVYLCASSLGGKNEQSFGPGTRLTVL.

This clonotype occurred many times. This chain joins TRBV7-2 and TRBJ2-5; D gene ambiguous. V was trimmed by 2 bases and J by 5 bases, leaving 6 bases between them. The length of the CDR3 is 12 residues. Germline values: CDR1 SGHTA, CDR2 FQGNSA. CDR3 sequence reads: CASSLNKETQYF. DNA of the CDR3: TGTGCCAGCAGCTTAAACAAGGAGACCCAGTACTTC. Supplemented by reference TRBV7-2 and TRBJ2-5, the full variable domain reads GAGVSQSPSNKVTEKGKDVELRCDPISGHTALYWYRQSLGQGLEFLIYFQGNSAPDKSGLPSDRFSAERTGGSVSTLTIQRTQQEDSAVYLCASSLNKETQYFGPGTRLLVL.